A single sample is the source of the 8 T cell receptor beta chains below, sequenced in a study of CD8+CD57+ T cells in acquired aplastic anemia. Using genomic DNA as the template, TCR beta VDJ and CDR3 profiling was carried out. In TCRdb, the reads were re-called with MiXCR into one record per CDR3 protein. The data contain more than 150,000 distinct CDR3 sequences, around 50% of them seen just once; the ten biggest clones take up under 15%. In patients chosen for sequencing, flow cytometry had shown CD8+CD57+ cell expansion. The sample comprised sorted CD4+, CD8+, or CD8+CD57+ T cells (not recorded which) from PBMCs. Receptor source: a human donor with aplastic anemia.

This clonotype showed up just a few times. The CDR3, as DNA: TGTGCCAGTACCGTCGGACCGGGACAGGGTGGCTACACCTTC. Translated, it gives CASTVGPGQGGYTF. The chain combines TRBV19 with TRBJ1-2; 9 nucleotides match TRBD1. The CDR3 length is 14 residues. CDR1 is LNHDA, CDR2 SQIVND, per germline (reference sequence). The V and J ends lost 7 bases and 7 bases, in that order; junction bases with no gene match: 10.

In this sample, this clonotype turned up a few times. The chain combines TRBV19 with TRBJ2-7, with 8 bases matching TRBD2. V shed 4 bases, J shed 3 bases, and the junction held 8 bases outside the gene matches. CDR3 size: 15 residues. In germline, CDR1 is LNHDA, CDR2 SQIVND (reference sequence). CDR3 loop: CASSTLTGGIYEQYF. CDR3 DNA: TGTGCCAGTAGTACTCTAACGGGGGGGATCTACGAGCAGTACTTC.

V is TRBV10-3 and J is TRBJ2-2; possibly TRBD1 for D (6 bases). Trimming took off 7 bases at V and 3 bases at J, with 12 bases between the two ends. The germline gives CDR1 ENHRY, CDR2 SYGVKD. The CDR3 covers 14 residues. The CDR3 DNA is TGTGCCATCAAAGGACAGACCGACACCGGGGAGCTGTTTTTT. Translation: CAIKGQTDTGELFF.

The CDR3: CASSDGGRNEQFF. CDR3 sequence (DNA): TGTGCCAGCAGCGACGGGGGGCGCAATGAGCAGTTCTTC. The chain recombines TRBV5-8 with TRBJ2-1; D might be TRBD2 (7 bases). The CDR3 consists of 13 residues. V lost 4 bases and J lost 6, with 11 bases in between. Germline V lookup: CDR1 SGHTS, CDR2 YDEGEE. The entire variable domain, with the rest obtained from reference TRBV5-8 and TRBJ2-1, is as follows: EAGVTQSPTHLIKTRGQQATLRCSPISGHTSVYWYQQALGLGLQFLLWYDEGEERNRGNFPPRFSGRQFPNYSSELNVNALELEDSALYLCASSDGGRNEQFFGPGTRLTVL.

This clonotype was found many times. The CDR3 bases are TGTGCCAGCAGCGAGGACCGGGCCAACACCGGGGAGCTGTTTTTT. It translates to CASSEDRANTGELFF. J is TRBJ2-2 and V is TRBV9; unclear D gene. The V and J ends lost 3 bases and 2 bases respectively, with 11 bases between them. The CDR3 consists of 15 residues. Per germline, CDR1 SGDLS and CDR2 YYNGEE.

The chain combines TRBV15 with TRBJ2-1; TRBD2 matches 10 bases. The CDR3 is 15 amino acids. The germline gives CDR1 LNHNV, CDR2 YYDKDF (reference sequence). Trimming removed 0 bases from V and 7 bases from J; junction bases left unmatched: 3. The CDR3 loop is CATSRDPGLANEQFF. CDR3 coding DNA: TGTGCCACCAGCAGAGACCCGGGACTAGCGAATGAGCAGTTCTTC.

This clonotype was detected many times. The chain couples TRBV12-3 or TRBV12-4 to TRBJ1-2, with 11 bases aligning to TRBD1. The CDR3 spans 15 residues. After removal of 5 bases from V and 3 bases from J, the junction contained 5 bases not matched to a gene. DNA of the CDR3: TGTGCCAGCAGTCCCCGGGACAGGGGGTACTATGGCTACACCTTC. This gives the protein CASSPRDRGYYGYTF.

This clonotype came up a few times. In DNA, the CDR3 is TGTGCCAGCACTGACAGGGGCCTATCCTACGAGCAGTACTTC. Translating gives CASTDRGLSYEQYF. This chain connects TRBV2 to TRBJ2-7, with 8 bases fitting TRBD1. This CDR3 comprises 14 residues. The V segment lost 7 bases and the J segment 1 base; nucleotides outside the gene matches: 6. Germline V gene lookup returns CDR1 SNHLY and CDR2 FYNNEI.